The 9 T cell receptor beta chains reported below all come from one sample, sequenced in a study of T cells expressing NK-cell markers. TCRdb re-called the 5' RACE reads, yielding one record per CDR3 amino acid sequence without DNA. The sample has around 550,000 distinct CDR3 sequences. The specimen sequenced was blood T cells: a sorted CD56 or NKG2C T cell subset, CD4+ or CD8+ T cells, or bulk PBMC T cells (not recorded which). These receptors all stem from a man younger than 35 in good health.

The V gene is TRBV27, the J gene TRBJ2-7. In germline, CDR1 is MNHEY, CDR2 SMNVEV (reference sequence). There are 14 residues in the CDR3. CDR3 residues: CASSILGEYHEQYF.

J is TRBJ1-6 and V is TRBV27; TCRdb's D call, TRBD1, is unchecked because there is no DNA. This CDR3 is built from 14 residues. CDR1 and CDR2 from the germline V gene are MNHEY and SMNVEV (reference sequence). CDR3: CASMAGSQMTPLHF.

The chain couples TRBV18 to TRBJ1-1. CDR3 length: 13 amino acids. Germline CDR1 and CDR2: KGHSH and LQKENI. CDR3 region: CASSPVEARDVFF.

The chain uses TRBV29-1 and TRBJ2-7; TCRdb proposes TRBD2, but this gene call is untestable without DNA. The germline gives CDR1 SQVTM, CDR2 ANQGSEA. This CDR3 is built from 13 residues. CDR3 in amino acids: CSTRTSGRGEQYF.

The chain carries TRBV7-9 and TRBJ2-1. Germline CDR1 reads SEHNR; CDR2 reads FQNEAQ (reference sequence). CDR3 length: 14 residues. The chain's CDR3 is CASSFLDNYNEQFF.

This rearrangement joins TRBV20-1 to TRBJ1-5. The CDR3 is 12 residues long. Germline CDR1 reads DFQATT; CDR2 reads SNEGSKA (reference sequence). The CDR3 protein is CSASNSDQPQHF.

The chain joins TRBV11-3 to TRBJ1-1; the TRBD1 assignment by TCRdb is unverifiable without DNA. The CDR3 has 13 residues. CDR1 is SGHNT, CDR2 YENEEA, per germline. The CDR3 loop is CASSKTENTEAFF. The whole variable domain, filled in from reference TRBV11-3 and TRBJ1-1, reads EAGVVQSPRYKIIEKKQPVAFWCNPISGHNTLYWYLQNLGQGPELLIRYENEEAVDDSQLPKDRFSAERLKGVDSTLKIQPAELGDSAVYLCASSKTENTEAFFGQGTRLTVV.

V is TRBV5-1 and J is TRBJ1-5; TCRdb designates TRBD1, a call that cannot be tested without DNA. The CDR3 contains 18 residues. Germline V gene sequence: CDR1 SGHRS, CDR2 YFSETQ. This CDR3 is CANQNRDRGFYSNQPQHF.

The J gene is TRBJ2-3, the V gene TRBV20-1; without DNA, the TCRdb call of TRBD2 cannot be checked. CDR1 and CDR2 from the germline V gene are DFQATT and SNEGSKA (reference sequence). The CDR3 runs to 15 residues. This chain's CDR3 is CSARVFGRSTDTQYF.